A single sample is the source of the 24 T cell receptor beta chains below, sequenced in a study of monozygotic twins with inflammatory bowel disease (dated by TCRdb to about 2019). Libraries were constructed by 5' RACE. The reads were generated on an Illumina HiSeq 2500. Each entry corresponds to one CDR3 protein sequence from reads that TCRdb reprocessed, and DNA is not given. This sample's table lists around 190,000 distinct CDR3 sequences. The ten largest clones capture approximately 1.6% of the sample. The sequencing input was blood. Receptors were obtained from a human donor with ulcerative colitis or Crohn's disease, or a healthy co-twin of an affected twin (not recorded which).

The chain has TRBV4-2 and TRBJ1-1. The CDR3 is 18 residues long. CDR1 is LGHNA and CDR2 is YNFKEQ in the germline V gene. The CDR3: CASSQDPRAVRQNTEAFF.

The rearrangement uses TRBV12-3 or TRBV12-4 and TRBJ1-2; TCRdb designates TRBD1, a call that cannot be tested without DNA. The CDR3 sequence is 13 residues long. The CDR3 sequence: CASSPTGSRGYTF.

The J gene is TRBJ2-3, the V gene TRBV15; the D call of TRBD1 rests on TCRdb alone, since no DNA is present to check it. In germline, CDR1 is LNHNV, CDR2 YYDKDF (reference sequence). The CDR3 has 15 amino acids. CDR3 protein: CATSLDSTSTDTQYF.

V is TRBV6-1 and J is TRBJ1-2. This CDR3 spans 13 amino acids. Germline CDR1 and CDR2: MNHNS and SASEGT. This CDR3 is CASSEGLGYGYTF.

The V call is TRBV20-1, the J call TRBJ2-1. The CDR3 consists of 17 residues. In germline, CDR1 is DFQATT, CDR2 SNEGSKA (reference sequence). CDR3 loop: CSARETNDRGSYNEQFF.

The chain uses TRBV6-1 and TRBJ2-3; TCRdb lists TRBD1, though no DNA is available to test this call. Germline V gene sequence: CDR1 MNHNS, CDR2 SASEGT. There are 14 residues in the CDR3. The CDR3 loop is CASSQAQVTDTQYF.

The chain has TRBV5-5 and TRBJ2-7. The CDR3 is 15 residues long. Germline CDR1 reads SGHKS; CDR2 reads YYEKEE (reference sequence). This chain's CDR3 is CASSLGQGIFYEQYF. Filled out from reference TRBV5-5 and TRBJ2-7, the complete variable domain reads DAGVTQSPTHLIKTRGQQVTLRCSPISGHKSVSWYQQVLGQGPQFIFQYYEKEERGRGNFPDRFSARQFPNYSSELNVNALLLGDSALYLCASSLGQGIFYEQYFGPGTRLTVT.

The chain recombines TRBV20-1 with TRBJ2-5. This CDR3 comprises 14 residues. CDR1 is DFQATT and CDR2 is SNEGSKA in the germline V gene (reference sequence). The CDR3 spells CSAISWADQETQYF.

The chain couples TRBV5-6 to TRBJ2-2; as DNA is missing, the TRBD1 call by TCRdb cannot be tested. The CDR3 loop spans 18 amino acids. CDR1 and CDR2 from the germline V gene are SGHDT and YYEEEE. CDR3 in amino acids: CASSLLWGVPANTGELFF.

The chain has TRBV20-1 and TRBJ2-7; the D call of TRBD2 rests on TCRdb alone, since no DNA is present to check it. The CDR3 is made up of 15 amino acids. The germline CDR1 and CDR2 sequences are DFQATT and SNEGSKA (reference sequence). The CDR3 sequence: CSAGLGLQFSYEQYF.

The chain couples TRBV7-8 to TRBJ1-4; TCRdb returns TRBD1, unconfirmable since there is no DNA. CDR3 length: 19 amino acids. The germline V gene encodes CDR1 SGHVS and CDR2 FQNEAQ. Here the CDR3 reads CASSLLRVLWGQTNEKLFF.

This sequence joins TRBV20-1 and TRBJ2-3; the TCRdb call, TRBD2, lacks DNA for checking. The CDR3 loop spans 15 amino acids. The germline CDR1 and CDR2 sequences are DFQATT and SNEGSKA (reference sequence). This CDR3 reads CSALRAGGSTDTQYF.

The CDR3 spells CASGFRRGPYNEQFF. The chain links TRBV5-1 to TRBJ2-1; TCRdb names TRBD2, which stays unverified in the absence of DNA. This CDR3 has 15 residues. Germline assignment: CDR1 SGHRS and CDR2 YFSETQ.

This rearrangement joins TRBV6-1 to TRBJ2-3. Per the germline V gene, CDR1 is MNHNS and CDR2 is SASEGT. This CDR3 is 13 amino acids long. The CDR3: CASSEEIRLPQYF.

The V and J genes are TRBV19 and TRBJ1-1. Germline assignment: CDR1 LNHDA and CDR2 SQIVND (reference sequence). The CDR3 spans 13 residues. The CDR3 spells CASSIGRLAEAFF.

V usage is TRBV13 and J usage is TRBJ2-1; TCRdb reports TRBD1, a call that lacks DNA to check it against. Per the germline V gene, CDR1 is PRHDT and CDR2 is FYEKMQ (reference sequence). CDR3 size: 15 residues. CDR3 sequence reads: CASSFGRGLYNEQFF.

The chain is built from TRBV7-7 and TRBJ2-3; TCRdb's assignment of TRBD1 cannot be checked, as there is no DNA. Germline loops: CDR1 SSHAT, CDR2 FNYEAQ (reference sequence). The CDR3 runs 15 residues. The CDR3 region is CASSFTGLVGDTQYF.

This rearrangement joins TRBV11-2 to TRBJ2-7; the D call of TRBD1 rests on TCRdb alone, since no DNA is present to check it. CDR3 size: 18 residues. CDR1 is SGHAT, CDR2 FQNNGV, per germline. The CDR3 loop is CASSPISRGRGRSYEQYF.

The chain carries TRBV4-1 and TRBJ1-3. Germline CDR1 and CDR2: MGHRA and YSYEKL. The CDR3 runs to 16 residues. The CDR3: CASSTIRGIPGNTIYF.

V is TRBV14 and J is TRBJ2-7. This CDR3 comprises 13 residues. Germline V gene sequence: CDR1 SGHDN, CDR2 FVKESK. The CDR3 here is CASSPTAFYEQYF.

This sequence joins TRBV27 and TRBJ1-2. This CDR3 contains 14 residues. Germline V gene lookup returns CDR1 MNHEY and CDR2 SMNVEV (reference sequence). The CDR3 spells CASSPAGYSYGYTF.

V gene TRBV3-1 combines with J gene TRBJ2-5; absent DNA, TCRdb's TRBD1 call cannot be checked. This CDR3 is built from 17 residues. Germline V lookup: CDR1 LGHDT, CDR2 YNNKEL (reference sequence). The CDR3 region is CASSQDRPGAASWTQYF.

V and J are TRBV12-3 or TRBV12-4 and TRBJ2-5; TCRdb selects TRBD2, and the lack of DNA leaves this call unchecked. The CDR3 sequence is 16 residues long. This chain's CDR3 is CAGSPVGRAREETQYF.

The V and J genes are TRBV6-1 and TRBJ1-2. Germline assignment: CDR1 MNHNS and CDR2 SASEGT. CDR3 length: 12 amino acids. CDR3 region: CAIQRPNYGYTF.